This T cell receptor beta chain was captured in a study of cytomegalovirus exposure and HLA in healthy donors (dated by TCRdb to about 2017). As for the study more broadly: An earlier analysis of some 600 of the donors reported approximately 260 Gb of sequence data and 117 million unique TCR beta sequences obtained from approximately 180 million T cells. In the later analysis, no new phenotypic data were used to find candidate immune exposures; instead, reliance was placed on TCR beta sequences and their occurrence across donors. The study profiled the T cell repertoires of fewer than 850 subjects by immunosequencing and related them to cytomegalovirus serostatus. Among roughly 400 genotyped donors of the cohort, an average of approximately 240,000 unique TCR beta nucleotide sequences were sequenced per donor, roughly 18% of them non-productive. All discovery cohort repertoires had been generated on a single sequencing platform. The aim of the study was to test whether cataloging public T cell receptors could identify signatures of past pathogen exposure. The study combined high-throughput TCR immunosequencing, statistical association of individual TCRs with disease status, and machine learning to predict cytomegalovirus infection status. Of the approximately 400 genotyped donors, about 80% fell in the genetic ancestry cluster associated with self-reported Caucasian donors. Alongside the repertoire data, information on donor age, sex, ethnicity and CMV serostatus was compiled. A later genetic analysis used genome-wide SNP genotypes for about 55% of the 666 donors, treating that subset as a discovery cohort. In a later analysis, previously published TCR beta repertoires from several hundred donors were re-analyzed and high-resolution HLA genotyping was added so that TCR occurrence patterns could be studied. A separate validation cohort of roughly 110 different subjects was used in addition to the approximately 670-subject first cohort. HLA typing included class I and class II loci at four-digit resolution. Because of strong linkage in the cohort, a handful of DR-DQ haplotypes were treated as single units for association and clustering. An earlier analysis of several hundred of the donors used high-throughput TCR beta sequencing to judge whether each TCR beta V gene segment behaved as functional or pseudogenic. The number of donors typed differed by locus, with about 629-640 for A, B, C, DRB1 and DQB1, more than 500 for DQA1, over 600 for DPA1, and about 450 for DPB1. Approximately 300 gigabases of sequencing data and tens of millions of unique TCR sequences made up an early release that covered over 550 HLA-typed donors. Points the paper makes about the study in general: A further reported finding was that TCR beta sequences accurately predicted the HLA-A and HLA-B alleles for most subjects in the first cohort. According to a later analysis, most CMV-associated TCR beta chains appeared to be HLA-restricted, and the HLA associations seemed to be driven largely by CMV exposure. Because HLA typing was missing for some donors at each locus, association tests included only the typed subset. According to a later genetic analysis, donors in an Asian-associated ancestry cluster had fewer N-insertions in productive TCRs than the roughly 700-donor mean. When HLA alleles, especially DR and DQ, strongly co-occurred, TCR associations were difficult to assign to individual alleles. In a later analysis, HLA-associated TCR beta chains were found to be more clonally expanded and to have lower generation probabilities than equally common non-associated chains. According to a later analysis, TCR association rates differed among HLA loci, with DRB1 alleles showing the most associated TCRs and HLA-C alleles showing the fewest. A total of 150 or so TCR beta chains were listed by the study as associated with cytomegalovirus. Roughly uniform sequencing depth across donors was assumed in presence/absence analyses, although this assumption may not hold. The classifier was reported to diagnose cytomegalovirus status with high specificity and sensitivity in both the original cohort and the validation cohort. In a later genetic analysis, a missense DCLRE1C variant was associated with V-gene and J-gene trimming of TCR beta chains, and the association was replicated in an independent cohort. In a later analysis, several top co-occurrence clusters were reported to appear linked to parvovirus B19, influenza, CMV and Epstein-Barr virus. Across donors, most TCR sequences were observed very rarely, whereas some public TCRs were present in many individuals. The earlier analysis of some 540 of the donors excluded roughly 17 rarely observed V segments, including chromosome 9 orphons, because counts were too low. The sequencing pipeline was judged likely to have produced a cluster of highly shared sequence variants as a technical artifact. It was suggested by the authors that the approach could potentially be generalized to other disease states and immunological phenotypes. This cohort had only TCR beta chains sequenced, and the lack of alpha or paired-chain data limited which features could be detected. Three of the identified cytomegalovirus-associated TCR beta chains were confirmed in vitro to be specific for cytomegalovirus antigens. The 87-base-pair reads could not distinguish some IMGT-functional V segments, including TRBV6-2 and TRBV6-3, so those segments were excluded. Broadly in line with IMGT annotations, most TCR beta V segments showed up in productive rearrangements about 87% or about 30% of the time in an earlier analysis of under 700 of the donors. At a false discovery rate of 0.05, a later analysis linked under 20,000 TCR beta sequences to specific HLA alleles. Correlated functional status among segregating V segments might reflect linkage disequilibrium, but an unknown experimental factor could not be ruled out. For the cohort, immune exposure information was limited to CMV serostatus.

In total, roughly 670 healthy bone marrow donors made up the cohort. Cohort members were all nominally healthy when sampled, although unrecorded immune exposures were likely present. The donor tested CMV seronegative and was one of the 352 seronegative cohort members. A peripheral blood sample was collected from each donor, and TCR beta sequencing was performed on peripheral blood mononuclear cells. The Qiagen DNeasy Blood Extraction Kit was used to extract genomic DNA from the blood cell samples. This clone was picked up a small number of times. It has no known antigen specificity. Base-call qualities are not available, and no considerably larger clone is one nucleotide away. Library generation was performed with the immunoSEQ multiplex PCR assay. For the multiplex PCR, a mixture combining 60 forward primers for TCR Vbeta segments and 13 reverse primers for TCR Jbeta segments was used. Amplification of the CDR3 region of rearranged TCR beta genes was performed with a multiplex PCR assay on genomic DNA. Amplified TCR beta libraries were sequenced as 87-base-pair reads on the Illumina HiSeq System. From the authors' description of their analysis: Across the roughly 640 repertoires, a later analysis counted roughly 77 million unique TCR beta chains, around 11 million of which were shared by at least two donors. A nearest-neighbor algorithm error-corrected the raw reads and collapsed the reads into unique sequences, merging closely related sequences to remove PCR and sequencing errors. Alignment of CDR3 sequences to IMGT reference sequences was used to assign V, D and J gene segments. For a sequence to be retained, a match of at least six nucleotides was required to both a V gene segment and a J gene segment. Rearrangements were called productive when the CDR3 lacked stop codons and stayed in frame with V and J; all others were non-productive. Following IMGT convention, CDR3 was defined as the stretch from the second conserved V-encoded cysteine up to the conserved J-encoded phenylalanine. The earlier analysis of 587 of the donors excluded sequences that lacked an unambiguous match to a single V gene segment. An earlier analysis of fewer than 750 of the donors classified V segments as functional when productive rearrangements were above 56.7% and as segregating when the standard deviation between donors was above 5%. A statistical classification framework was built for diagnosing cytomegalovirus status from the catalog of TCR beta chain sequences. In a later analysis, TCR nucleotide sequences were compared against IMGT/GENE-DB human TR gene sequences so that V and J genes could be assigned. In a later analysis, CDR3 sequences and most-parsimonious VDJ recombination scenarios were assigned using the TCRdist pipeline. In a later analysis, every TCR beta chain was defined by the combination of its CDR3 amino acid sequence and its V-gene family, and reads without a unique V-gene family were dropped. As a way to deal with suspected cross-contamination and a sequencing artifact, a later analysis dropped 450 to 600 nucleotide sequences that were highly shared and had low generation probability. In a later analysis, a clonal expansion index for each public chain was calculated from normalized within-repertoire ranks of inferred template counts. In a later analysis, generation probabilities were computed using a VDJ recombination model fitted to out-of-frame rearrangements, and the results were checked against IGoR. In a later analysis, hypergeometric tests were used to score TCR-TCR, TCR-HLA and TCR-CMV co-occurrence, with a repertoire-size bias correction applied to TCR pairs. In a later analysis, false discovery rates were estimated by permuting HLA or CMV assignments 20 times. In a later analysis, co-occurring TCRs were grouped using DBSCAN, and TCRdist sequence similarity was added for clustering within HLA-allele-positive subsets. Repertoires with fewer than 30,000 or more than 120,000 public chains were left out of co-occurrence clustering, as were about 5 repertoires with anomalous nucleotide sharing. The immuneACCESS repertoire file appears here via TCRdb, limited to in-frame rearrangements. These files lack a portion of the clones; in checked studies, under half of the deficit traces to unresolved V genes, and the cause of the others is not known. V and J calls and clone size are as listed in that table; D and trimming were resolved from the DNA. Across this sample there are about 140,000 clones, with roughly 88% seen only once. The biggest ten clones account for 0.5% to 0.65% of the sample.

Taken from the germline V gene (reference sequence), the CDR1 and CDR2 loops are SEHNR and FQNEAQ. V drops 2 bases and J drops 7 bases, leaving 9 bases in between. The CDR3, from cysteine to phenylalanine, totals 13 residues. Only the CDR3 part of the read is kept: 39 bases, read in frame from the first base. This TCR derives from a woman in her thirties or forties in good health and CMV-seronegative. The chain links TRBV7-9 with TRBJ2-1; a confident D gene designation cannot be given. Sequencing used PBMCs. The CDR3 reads CASSLLTGNEQFF. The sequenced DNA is TGTGCCAGCAGCTTATTGACCGGGAATGAGCAGTTCTTC.